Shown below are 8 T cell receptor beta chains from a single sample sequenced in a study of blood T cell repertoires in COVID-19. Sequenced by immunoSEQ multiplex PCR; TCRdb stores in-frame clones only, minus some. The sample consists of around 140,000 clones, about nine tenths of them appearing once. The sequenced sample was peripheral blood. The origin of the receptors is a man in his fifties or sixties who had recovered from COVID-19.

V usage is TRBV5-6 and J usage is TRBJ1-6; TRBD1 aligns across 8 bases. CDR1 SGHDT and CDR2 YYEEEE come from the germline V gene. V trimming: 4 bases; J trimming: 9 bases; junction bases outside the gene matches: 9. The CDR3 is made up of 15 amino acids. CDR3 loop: CASSIDRGGRSPLHF. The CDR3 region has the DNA TGTGCCAGCAGCATAGACAGGGGCGGGCGTTCACCCCTCCACTTT.

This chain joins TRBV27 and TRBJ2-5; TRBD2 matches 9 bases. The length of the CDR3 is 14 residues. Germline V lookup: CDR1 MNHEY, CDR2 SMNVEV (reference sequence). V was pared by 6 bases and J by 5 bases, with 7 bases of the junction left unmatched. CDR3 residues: CASRRSGGVETQYF. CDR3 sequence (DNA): TGTGCCAGCAGACGTAGCGGGGGAGTCGAGACCCAGTACTTC.

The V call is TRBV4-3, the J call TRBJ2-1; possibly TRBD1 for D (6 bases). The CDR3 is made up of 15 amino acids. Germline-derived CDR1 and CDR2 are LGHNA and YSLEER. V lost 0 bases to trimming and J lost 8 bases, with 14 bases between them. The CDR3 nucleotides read TGCGCCAGCAGCCAAGATTGGAGGACAGTCGATGAGCAGTTCTTC. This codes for CASSQDWRTVDEQFF.

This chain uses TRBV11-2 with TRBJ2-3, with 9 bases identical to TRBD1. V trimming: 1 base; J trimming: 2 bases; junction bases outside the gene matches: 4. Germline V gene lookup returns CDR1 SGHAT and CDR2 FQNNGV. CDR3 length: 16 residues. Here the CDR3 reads CASSLGDRVITDTQYF. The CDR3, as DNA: TGTGCCAGCAGCTTAGGGGACAGGGTAATCACAGATACGCAGTATTTT.

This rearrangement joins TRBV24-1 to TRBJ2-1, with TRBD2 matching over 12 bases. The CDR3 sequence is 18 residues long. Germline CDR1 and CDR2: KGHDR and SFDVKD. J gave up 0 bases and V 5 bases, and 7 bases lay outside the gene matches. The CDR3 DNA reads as TGTGCCACCAGTGCGGCTAGCGGGGGGGGTAGCTCCTACAATGAGCAGTTCTTC. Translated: CATSAASGGGSSYNEQFF.

CDR3 residues: CASSRTGDYEQYF. Written as DNA, the CDR3 is TGTGCCAGCTCCAGGACAGGGGACTACGAGCAGTACTTC. The V call is TRBV18, the J call TRBJ2-7; 9 nucleotides match TRBD1. The CDR3 loop spans 13 amino acids. The V and J ends lost 6 bases and 3 bases, in that order; junction bases with no gene match: 3. CDR1 and CDR2 (germline): KGHSH, LQKENI.

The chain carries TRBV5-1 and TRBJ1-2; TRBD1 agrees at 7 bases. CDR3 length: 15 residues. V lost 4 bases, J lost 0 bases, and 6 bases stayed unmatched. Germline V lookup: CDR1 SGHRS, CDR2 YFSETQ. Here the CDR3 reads CASSTGAPTNYGYTF. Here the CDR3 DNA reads TGCGCCAGCAGCACAGGGGCACCCACTAACTATGGCTACACCTTC.

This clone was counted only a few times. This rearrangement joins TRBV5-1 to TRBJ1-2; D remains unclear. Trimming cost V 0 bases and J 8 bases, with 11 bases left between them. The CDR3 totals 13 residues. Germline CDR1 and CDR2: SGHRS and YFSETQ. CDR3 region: CASSLVGAGGYTF. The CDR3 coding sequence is TGCGCCAGCAGCTTGGTGGGCGCGGGGGGCTACACCTTC.